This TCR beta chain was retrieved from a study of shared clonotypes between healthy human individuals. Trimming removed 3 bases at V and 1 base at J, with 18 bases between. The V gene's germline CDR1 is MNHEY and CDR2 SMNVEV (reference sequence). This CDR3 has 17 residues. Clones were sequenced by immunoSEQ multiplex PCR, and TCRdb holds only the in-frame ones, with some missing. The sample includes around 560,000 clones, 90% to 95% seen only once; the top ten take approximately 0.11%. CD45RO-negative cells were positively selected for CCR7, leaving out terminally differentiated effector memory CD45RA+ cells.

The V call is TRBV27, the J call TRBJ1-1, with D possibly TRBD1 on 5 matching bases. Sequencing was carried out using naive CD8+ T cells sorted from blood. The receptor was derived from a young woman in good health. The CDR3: CASSFLGQGTQNTEAFF. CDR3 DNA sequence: TGTGCCAGCAGTTTCCTCGGGCAGGGCACACAGAACACTGAAGCTTTCTTT.